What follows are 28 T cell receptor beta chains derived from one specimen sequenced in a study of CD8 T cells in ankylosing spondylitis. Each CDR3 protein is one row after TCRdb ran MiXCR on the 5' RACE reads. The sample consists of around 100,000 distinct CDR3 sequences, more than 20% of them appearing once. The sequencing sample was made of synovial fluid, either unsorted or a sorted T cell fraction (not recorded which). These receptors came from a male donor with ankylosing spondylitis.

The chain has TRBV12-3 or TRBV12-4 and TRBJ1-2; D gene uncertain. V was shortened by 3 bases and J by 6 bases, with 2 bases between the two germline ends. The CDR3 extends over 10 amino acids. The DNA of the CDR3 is TGTGCCAGCAGTTTCGATGGCTACACCTTC. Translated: CASSFDGYTF.

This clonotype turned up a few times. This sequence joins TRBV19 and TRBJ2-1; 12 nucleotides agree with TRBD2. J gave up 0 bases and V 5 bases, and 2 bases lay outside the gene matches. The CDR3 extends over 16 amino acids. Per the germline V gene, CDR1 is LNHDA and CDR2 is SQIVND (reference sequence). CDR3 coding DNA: TGTGCCAGTAGTCGGACTAGCGGGACCTCCTACAATGAGCAGTTCTTC. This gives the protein CASSRTSGTSYNEQFF.

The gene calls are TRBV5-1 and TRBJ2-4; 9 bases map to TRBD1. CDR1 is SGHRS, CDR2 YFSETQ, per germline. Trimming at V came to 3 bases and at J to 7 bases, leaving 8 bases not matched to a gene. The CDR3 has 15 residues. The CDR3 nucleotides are TGCGCCAGCAGCTCCTTTCGACAGGGGGAGAACATTCAGTACTTC. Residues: CASSSFRQGENIQYF. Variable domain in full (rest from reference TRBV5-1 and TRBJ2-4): KAGVTQTPRYLIKTRGQQVTLSCSPISGHRSVSWYQQTPGQGLQFLFEYFSETQRNKGNFPGRFSGRQFSNSRSEMNVSTLELGDSALYLCASSSFRQGENIQYFGAGTRLSVL.

The DNA of the CDR3 is TGTGCCAGCAGCTCCTCCCTGGGGGCGGGCCAAGAGACCCAGTACTTC. Translated: CASSSSLGAGQETQYF. This rearrangement joins TRBV7-2 to TRBJ2-5, with D perhaps TRBD1 (6 bases). This CDR3 spans 16 amino acids. Trimming pared 4 bases from V and 1 base from J, leaving 16 bases between. Germline CDR1 SGHTA, CDR2 FQGNSA.

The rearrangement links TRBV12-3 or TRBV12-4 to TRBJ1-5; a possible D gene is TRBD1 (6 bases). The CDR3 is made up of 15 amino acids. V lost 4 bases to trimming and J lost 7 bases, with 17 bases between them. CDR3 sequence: CASSSSRGGGQPQHF. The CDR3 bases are TGTGCCAGCAGTTCGTCAAGGGGGGGTGGCCAGCCCCAGCATTTT.

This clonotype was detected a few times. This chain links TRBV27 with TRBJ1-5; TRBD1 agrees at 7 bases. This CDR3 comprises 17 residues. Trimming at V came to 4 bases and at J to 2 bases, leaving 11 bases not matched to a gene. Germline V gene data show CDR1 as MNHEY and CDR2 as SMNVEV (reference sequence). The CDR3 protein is CASSSLEGAFRNQPQHF. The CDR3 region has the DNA TGTGCCAGCAGTTCTTTGGAGGGGGCTTTCCGCAATCAGCCCCAGCATTTT.

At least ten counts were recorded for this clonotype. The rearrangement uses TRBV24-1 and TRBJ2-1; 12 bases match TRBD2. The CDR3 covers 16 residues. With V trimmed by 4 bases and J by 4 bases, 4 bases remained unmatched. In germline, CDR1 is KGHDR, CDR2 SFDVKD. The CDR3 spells CATSDPGTSGYNEQFF. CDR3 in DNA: TGTGCCACCAGTGACCCCGGGACTAGCGGGTACAATGAGCAGTTCTTC.

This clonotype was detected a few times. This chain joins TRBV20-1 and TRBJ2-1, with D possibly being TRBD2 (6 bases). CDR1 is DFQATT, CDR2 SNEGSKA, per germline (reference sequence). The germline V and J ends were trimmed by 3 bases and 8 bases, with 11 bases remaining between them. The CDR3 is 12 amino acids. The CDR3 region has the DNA TGCAGTGCTAGCTCGACGGGAGATGAGCAGTTCTTC. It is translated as CSASSTGDEQFF.

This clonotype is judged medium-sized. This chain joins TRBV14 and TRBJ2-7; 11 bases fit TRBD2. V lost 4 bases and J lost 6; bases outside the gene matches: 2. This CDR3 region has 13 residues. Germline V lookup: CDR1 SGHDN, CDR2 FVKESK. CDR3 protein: CASSLAGGFEQYF. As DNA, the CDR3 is TGTGCCAGCAGCCTAGCGGGAGGGTTCGAGCAGTACTTC.

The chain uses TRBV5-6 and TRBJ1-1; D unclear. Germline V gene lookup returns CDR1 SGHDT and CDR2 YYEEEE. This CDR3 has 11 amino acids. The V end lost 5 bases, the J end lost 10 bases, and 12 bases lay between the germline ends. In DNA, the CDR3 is TGTGCCAGCAGGGGAATTGGTGGAGCTTTCTTT. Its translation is CASRGIGGAFF.

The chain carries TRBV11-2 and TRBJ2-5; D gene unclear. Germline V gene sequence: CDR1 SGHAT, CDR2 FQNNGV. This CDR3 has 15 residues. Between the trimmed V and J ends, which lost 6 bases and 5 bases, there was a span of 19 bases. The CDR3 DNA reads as TGTGCCAGCAGTGGCAGTAATCAGGTTACCGAGACCCAGTACTTC. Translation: CASSGSNQVTETQYF.

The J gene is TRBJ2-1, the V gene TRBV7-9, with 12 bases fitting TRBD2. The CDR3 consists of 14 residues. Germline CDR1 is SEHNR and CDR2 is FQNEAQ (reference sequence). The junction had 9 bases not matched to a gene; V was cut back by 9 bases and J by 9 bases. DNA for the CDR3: TGTGCCAGTAGACTAGCGGGAGAATTTAGTGAGCAGTTCTTC. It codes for CASRLAGEFSEQFF.

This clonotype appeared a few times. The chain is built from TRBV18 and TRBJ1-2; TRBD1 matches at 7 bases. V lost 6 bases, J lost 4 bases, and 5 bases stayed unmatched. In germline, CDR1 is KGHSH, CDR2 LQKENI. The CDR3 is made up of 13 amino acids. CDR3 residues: CASSTTGFYGYTF. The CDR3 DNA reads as TGTGCCAGCTCGACGACAGGGTTCTATGGCTACACCTTC.

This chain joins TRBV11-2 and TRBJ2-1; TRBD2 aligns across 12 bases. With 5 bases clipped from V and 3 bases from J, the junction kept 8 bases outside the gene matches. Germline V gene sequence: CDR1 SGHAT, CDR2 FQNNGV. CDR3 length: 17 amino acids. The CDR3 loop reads CASSRYWTSGNYNEQFF. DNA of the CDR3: TGTGCCAGCAGCAGATATTGGACTAGCGGGAACTACAATGAGCAGTTCTTC.

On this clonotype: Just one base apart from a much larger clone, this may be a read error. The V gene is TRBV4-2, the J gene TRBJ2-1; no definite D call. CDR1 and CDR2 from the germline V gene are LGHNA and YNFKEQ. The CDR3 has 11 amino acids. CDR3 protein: CATSQGPLRFF. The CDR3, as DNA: TGTGCCACCAGCCAAGGGCCCCTCCGGTTCTTC.

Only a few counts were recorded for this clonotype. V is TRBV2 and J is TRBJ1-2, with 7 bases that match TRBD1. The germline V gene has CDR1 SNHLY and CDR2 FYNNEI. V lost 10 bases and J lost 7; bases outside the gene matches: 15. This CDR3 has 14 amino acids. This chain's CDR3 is CAKLGGGGNGGYTF. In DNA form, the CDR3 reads TGTGCCAAACTCGGAGGGGGCGGAAACGGTGGCTACACCTTC.

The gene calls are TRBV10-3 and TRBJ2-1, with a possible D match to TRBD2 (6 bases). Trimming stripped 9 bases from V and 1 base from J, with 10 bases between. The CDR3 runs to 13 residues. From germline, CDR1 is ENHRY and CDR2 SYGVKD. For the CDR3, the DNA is TGTGCCATTTGGGACTTTTCCTACAATGAGCAGTTCTTC. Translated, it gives CAIWDFSYNEQFF.

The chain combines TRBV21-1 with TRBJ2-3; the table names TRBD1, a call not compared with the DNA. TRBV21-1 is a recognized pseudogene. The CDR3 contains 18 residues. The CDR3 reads CASSNVRGALDRTDTQYF. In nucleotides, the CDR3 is TGTGCCAGCAGCAACGTGAGAGGGGCTCTAGATAGAACAGATACGCAGTATTTT.

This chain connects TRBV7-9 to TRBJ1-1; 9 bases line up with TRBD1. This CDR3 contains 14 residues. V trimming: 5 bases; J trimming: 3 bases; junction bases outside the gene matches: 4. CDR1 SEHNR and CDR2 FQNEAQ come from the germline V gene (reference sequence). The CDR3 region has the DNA TGTGCCAGCAGCCCACAGGGGGCGTACACTGAAGCTTTCTTT. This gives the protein CASSPQGAYTEAFF.

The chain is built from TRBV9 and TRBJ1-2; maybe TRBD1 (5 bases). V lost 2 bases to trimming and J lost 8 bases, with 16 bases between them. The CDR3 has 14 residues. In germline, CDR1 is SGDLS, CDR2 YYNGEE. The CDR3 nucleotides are TGTGCCAGCAGCGTGTCCGGGGCCGGAGAGGGCTACACCTTC. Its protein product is CASSVSGAGEGYTF. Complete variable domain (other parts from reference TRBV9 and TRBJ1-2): DSGVTQTPKHLITATGQRVTLRCSPRSGDLSVYWYQQSLDQGLQFLIQYYNGEERAKGNILERFSAQQFPDLHSELNLSSLELGDSALYFCASSVSGAGEGYTFGSGTRLTVV.

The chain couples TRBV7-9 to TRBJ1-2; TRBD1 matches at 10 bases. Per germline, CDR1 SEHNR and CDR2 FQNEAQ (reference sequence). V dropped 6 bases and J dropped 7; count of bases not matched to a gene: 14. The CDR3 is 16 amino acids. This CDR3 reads CASSPHGDRGLFGYTF. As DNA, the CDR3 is TGTGCCAGCAGTCCCCACGGAGACAGGGGGCTATTTGGCTACACCTTC.

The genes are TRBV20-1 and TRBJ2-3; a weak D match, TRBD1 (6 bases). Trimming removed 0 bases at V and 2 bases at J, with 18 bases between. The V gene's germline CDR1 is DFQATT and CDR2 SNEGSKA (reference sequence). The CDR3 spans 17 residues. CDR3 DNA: TGCAGTGCTAGAGATTACAGGGCCCCTTCAGACACAGATACGCAGTATTTT. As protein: CSARDYRAPSDTDTQYF.

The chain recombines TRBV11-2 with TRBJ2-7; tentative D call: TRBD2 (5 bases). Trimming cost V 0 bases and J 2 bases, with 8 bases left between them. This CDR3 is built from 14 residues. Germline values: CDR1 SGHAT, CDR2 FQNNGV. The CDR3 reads CASSLDRGPYEQYV. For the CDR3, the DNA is TGTGCCAGCAGCTTAGATCGGGGTCCCTACGAGCAGTACGTC.

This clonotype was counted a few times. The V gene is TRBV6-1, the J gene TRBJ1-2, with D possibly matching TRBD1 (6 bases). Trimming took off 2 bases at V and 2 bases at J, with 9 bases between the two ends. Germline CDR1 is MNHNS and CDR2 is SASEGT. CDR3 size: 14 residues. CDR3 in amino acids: CASSERGGNYGYTF. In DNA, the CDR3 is TGTGCCAGCAGTGAACGAGGGGGGAACTATGGCTACACCTTC.

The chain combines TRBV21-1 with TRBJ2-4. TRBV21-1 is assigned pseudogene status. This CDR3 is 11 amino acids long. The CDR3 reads CASWEVRIQYF. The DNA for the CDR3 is TGTGCCAGCTGGGAAGTACGAATTCAGTACTTC.

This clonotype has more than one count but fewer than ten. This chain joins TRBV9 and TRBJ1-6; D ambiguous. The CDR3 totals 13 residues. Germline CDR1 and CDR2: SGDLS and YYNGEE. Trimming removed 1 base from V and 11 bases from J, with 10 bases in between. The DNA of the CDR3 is TGTGCCAGCAGCGTATCCGCCCTCGCACCCCTCCACTTT. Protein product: CASSVSALAPLHF.

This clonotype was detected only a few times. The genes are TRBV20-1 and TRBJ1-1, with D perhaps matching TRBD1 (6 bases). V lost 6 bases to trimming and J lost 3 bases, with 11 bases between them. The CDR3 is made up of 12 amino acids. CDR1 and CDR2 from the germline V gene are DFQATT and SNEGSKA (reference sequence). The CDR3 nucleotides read TGCAGTGCCCTAGGGGGGGACACTGAAGCTTTCTTT. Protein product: CSALGGDTEAFF.

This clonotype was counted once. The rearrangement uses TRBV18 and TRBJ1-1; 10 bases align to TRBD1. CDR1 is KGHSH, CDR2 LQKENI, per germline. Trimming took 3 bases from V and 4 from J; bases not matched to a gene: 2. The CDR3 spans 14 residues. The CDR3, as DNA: TGTGCCAGCTCACCGGGACAGGGGTCCACTGAAGCTTTCTTT. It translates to CASSPGQGSTEAFF.